What follows is one T cell receptor beta chain and its context. It lacks a known antigen. No base qualities exist here, and no much larger clone lies one base off it. Another Seattle source contributed samples from volunteer blood donors who had recovered from COVID-19. Whole blood was collected in K2EDTA tubes by collaborating institutions according to the institutions' own protocols. For TCRbeta analysis, collaborators shipped samples as frozen whole blood, isolated PBMCs, or DNA extracted from either of those sample types. TCRbeta CDR3 regions were amplified from genomic DNA by means of the immunoSEQ Assay, a bias-controlled multiplex PCR. As for how the authors treated the data: The number of nucleated cells in each sample was estimated by amplification of reference gene primers within the assay. Sequence reads were collapsed and filtered to measure the absolute abundance of every unique TCRbeta CDR3 rearrangement. For each sample, productive Simpson clonality was calculated as the square root of Simpson's diversity index across productive rearrangements. Here the immuneACCESS table is served through TCRdb, limited to in-frame sequences with V and J called. Missing clones are a known gap in these copies; in checked studies unresolved V genes cover under half, and the rest lacks a known reason. Clone size and V and J calls were adopted from that table, with D and trimming inferred from the DNA. For this sample the table gives some 170,000 clones, of which about 91% were detected only once. The ten most abundant clones make up around 3.9% of the sample.

CDR1 is given as LGHDT and CDR2 as YNNKEL, both from the germline V gene (reference sequence). The CDR3 measures 16 amino acids from cysteine to phenylalanine. The kept DNA is CDR3 alone, 48 bases in frame from the first base. The junction shows trimming of 4 bases on V and 10 bases on J, and the gene matches do not reach 10 bases of it. The entry originates in a study of blood T cell repertoires in COVID-19 (dated by TCRdb to the early 2020s). Describing the broader study: Samples from collaborators originated in the United States, Italy and Spain and spanned both the acute and convalescent phases of COVID-19. A freely available public database, intended as a resource for researchers studying the immune response to SARS-CoV-2, is where the repertoires were released. A de-identified subject ID, COVID-19 status, age in years and sex were almost always included in the sample metadata. The samples were drawn from the first 160 participants of the ongoing ImmuneRACE study and from 1,254 subjects provided by 6 global collaborators. Where available, HLA class I and class II types were obtained from metadata supplied by the sample provider rather than from assay-based typing. Subjects who had been exposed to COVID-19, were actively infected with it, or had recovered from it provided the deeply sampled blood TCRbeta repertoires that made up the dataset. The material from the prospective study consisted of cDNA or gDNA derived from T cells, B-cell-depleted T cells, or PBMCs.

The research as a whole found: How much clinical and demographic metadata was included differed by source and by participant, and the metadata was provided uncurated.

The sample was peripheral blood. The sequence was obtained from an older woman who had recovered from COVID-19. The chain couples TRBV3-1 (or the pseudogene TRBV3-2) to TRBJ1-6; 10 central bases correspond to TRBD1. This receptor carries the CDR3 CASSRYAGTGVSPLHF. The bases read TGTGCCAGCAGCCGATACGCCGGGACAGGGGTCTCACCCCTCCACTTT.